Listed here are 3 T cell receptor beta chains from one sample, sequenced in a study of shared clonotypes between healthy human individuals. Some clones are missing from TCRdb's copy, which holds only in-frame ones; the method was immunoSEQ multiplex PCR. The repertoire holds roughly 2,000,000 clones, with over 85% as singletons. Selected positively for CCR7 and CD45RO-negative, naive CD8 cells excluded terminally differentiated effector memory CD45RA+ cells. Sequencing was performed on naive CD8+ T cells sorted from blood. The receptors originated from a young man in good health.

The CDR3 sequence is CASSLARGARETQYF. CDR3 nucleotides: TGTGCCAGCAGCTTAGCAAGGGGAGCCAGGGAGACCCAGTACTTC. The chain joins TRBV11-2 to TRBJ2-5; D assignment may be TRBD1 or TRBD2 (5 bases each). This CDR3 spans 15 amino acids. The V gene lost 1 base and the J gene lost 5 bases, with 14 bases spanning the gap. Germline CDR1 is SGHAT and CDR2 is FQNNGV.

V gene TRBV7-9 combines with J gene TRBJ1-5; tentative D call: TRBD1 (5 bases). V was clipped by 5 bases and J by 11 bases, with 19 bases between them. Germline-derived CDR1 and CDR2 are SEHNR and FQNEAQ (reference sequence). This CDR3 is built from 14 residues. This CDR3 reads CASSPDGSSGAQHF. In DNA form, the CDR3 reads TGTGCCAGCAGCCCTGACGGTTCCTCGGGGGCCCAGCATTTT.

The chain has TRBV16 and TRBJ2-7, with D tentatively TRBD1 (5 bases). The germline CDR1 and CDR2 sequences are KGHSY and FQNENV. V was trimmed by 2 bases and J by 1 base, leaving 9 bases between them. The CDR3 runs 14 residues. CDR3 bases: TGTGCCAGCAGCCAAGGTACAGGATCCTACGAGCAGTACTTC. Protein product: CASSQGTGSYEQYF.